The TCR beta chain described here comes from a study of OX40 agonist ivuxolimab in advanced cancers. The germline V and J ends were trimmed by 3 bases and 0 bases, with 8 bases remaining between them. The CDR3 has 14 residues. In germline, CDR1 is SGDLS, CDR2 YYNGEE. Of note for this clone: The antigen is unknown.

Clones were sequenced by immunoSEQ multiplex PCR, and TCRdb holds only the in-frame ones, with some missing. The sample yields just over 90,000 clones, approximately 94% seen once. Notes on the study in general: Patients with a partial response at 0.1-3.0 mg/kg had among the lowest clonal expansion.

The sample consisted of CD4+ or CD8+ T cells sorted from blood, taken in a trial of the OX40 agonist ivuxolimab. This clonotype originated in an adult with an advanced solid tumor such as melanoma, head and neck, liver or kidney cancer. This chain uses TRBV9 with TRBJ2-3; D remains ambiguous. The CDR3 nucleotides read TGTGCCAGCAGCGCTCCGACTAGCACAGATACGCAGTATTTT. The encoded protein is CASSAPTSTDTQYF.